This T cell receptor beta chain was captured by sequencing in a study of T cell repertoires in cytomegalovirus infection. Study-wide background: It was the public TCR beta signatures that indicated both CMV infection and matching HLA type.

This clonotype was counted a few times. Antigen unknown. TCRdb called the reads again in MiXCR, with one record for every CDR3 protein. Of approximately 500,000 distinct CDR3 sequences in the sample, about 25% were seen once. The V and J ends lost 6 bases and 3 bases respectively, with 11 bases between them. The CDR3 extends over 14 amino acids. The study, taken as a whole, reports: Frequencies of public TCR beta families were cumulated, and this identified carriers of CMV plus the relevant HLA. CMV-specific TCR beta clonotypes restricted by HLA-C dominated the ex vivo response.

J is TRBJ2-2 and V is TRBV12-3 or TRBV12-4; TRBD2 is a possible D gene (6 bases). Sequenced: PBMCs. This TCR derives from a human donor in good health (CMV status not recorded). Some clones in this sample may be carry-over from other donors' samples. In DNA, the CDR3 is TGTGCCAGCAGGGCCCGGGACTACACCGGGGAGCTGTTTTTT. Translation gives CASRARDYTGELFF.